This TCR beta chain is from a study of Ad26.COV2.S vaccination and SARS-CoV-2 variants (dated by TCRdb to the early 2020s). Broadly, across the study: Donors in the vaccine arm were drawn from COV1001, a multicentre, randomized, double-blind, placebo-controlled phase I-IIa trial testing Ad26.COV2.S in healthy adults. Investigators remained blinded to trial group allocation during experiments and outcome assessment. A total of approximately 30 samples were included in the TCR-sequenced set, comprising roughly 19 Ad26.COV2.S vaccine recipients, 5 placebo recipients and 8 SARS-CoV-2 convalescent individuals. Participants in the trial were split at random into five groups of five each, receiving low-dose or high-dose Ad26.COV2.S once or twice, or else placebo on both occasions. Ad26.COV2.S was administered intramuscularly at 5 x 10^10 or 1 x 10^11 viral particles, either as a single shot or as two shots given 56 days apart. TCRbeta repertoire sequencing served as the tool for gauging how specific and how broad the SARS-CoV-2-reactive T cell receptors were following Ad26.COV2.S vaccination. Overall results and qualifications from the work: Compared with placebo recipients, Ad26.COV2.S recipients showed higher spike-specific TCR breadth (P = 0.0014). The study was not powered for comparison of responses between vaccine doses or regimens. Vaccine and placebo recipients had comparable non-spike TCR breadth, which fits with the vaccine containing only spike. Substantial breadth of spike-specific CD8+ and CD4+ T cell responses was reported after vaccination. The authors noted that the TCR breadth and depth analyses may have underestimated total T cell responses.

Worth noting for this clone: Its antigen remains unidentified. The sample holds no much larger clone one base away, and base qualities are not on file.

CDR1 LGHDT and CDR2 YNNKEL are derived from the germline V gene (reference sequence). V drops 4 bases and J drops 3 bases, leaving 10 bases in between. The CDR3 starts with the cysteine, ends with the phenylalanine, and has 14 residues. Of all the DNA, just the CDR3 is kept, 42 bases in frame from base 1. Taken with the paper, the label for treatment or condition translates to: some 20 received Ad26.COV2.S at low or high dose, single or two shots; several received placebo; per-sample allocation not given. Repertoires of vaccine and placebo recipients were sequenced from samples taken on day 63 after the first injection. Cohort 1b enrolled fewer than 30 adults aged 18-55 years at a single site in Boston, USA, between 29 July and 7 August 2020. As a vaccine, Ad26.COV2.S was a replication-incompetent adenovirus type 26 vector that expressed a prefusion-stabilized SARS-CoV-2 spike protein derived from the original Wuhan strain.

TCRbeta CDR3 regions were sequenced with the immunoSEQ Assay. After extraction, genomic DNA underwent amplification by bias-controlled multiplex PCR, followed by high-throughput sequencing. For the original study's pipeline: To quantify the absolute abundance of each unique TCRbeta CDR3 region, sequences were collapsed and filtered. T cell fraction was estimated by normalizing TCRbeta template counts to usable DNA, with usable DNA measured through amplification of reference genes found in all nucleated cells. Repertoire TCRs were annotated as SARS-CoV-2-specific by exact matching of V gene, CDR3 amino acid sequence and J gene to a known reactive TCR set. The reference SARS-CoV-2 TCR set was obtained from MIRA and was filtered for enrichment in COVID-19-positive ImmuneCODE repertoires, whereby public or cross-reactive TCRs were removed. Using the MIRA antigens, annotated TCRs were further analysed by specific ORF or by position within an ORF. Depth was the summed frequency of annotated unique rearrangements, while breadth was defined as annotated unique rearrangements over total unique productive rearrangements. Two-sided Wilcoxon rank-sum tests were used to compare TCR breadth between groups. As stored in TCRdb, this immuneACCESS dataset retains in-frame rearrangements with V and J assigned. A fraction of the clones does not appear; measured against another copy, unresolved V genes explain less than half of the discrepancy, and the remainder lacks a known reason. V, J and clone size reflect that table, while D and trimming were determined from the DNA. For this sample the table gives some 390,000 clones, of which about 91% were detected only once. The top ten clonotypes cover about 1.9% of the sample.

The source of this sequence is a person between 18 and 65 years old who received the Ad26.COV2.S COVID-19 vaccine or a placebo. The sample in question was peripheral blood, obtained in a trial of Ad26.COV2.S vaccine versus placebo. The V and J segments used are TRBV3-1 (or the pseudogene TRBV3-2) and TRBJ2-1, and possibly TRBD1, on 6 matching bases. For the CDR3, the sequence is CASSPRDIYNEQFF. The sequence in DNA is TGTGCCAGCAGCCCCCGGGACATCTACAATGAGCAGTTCTTC.